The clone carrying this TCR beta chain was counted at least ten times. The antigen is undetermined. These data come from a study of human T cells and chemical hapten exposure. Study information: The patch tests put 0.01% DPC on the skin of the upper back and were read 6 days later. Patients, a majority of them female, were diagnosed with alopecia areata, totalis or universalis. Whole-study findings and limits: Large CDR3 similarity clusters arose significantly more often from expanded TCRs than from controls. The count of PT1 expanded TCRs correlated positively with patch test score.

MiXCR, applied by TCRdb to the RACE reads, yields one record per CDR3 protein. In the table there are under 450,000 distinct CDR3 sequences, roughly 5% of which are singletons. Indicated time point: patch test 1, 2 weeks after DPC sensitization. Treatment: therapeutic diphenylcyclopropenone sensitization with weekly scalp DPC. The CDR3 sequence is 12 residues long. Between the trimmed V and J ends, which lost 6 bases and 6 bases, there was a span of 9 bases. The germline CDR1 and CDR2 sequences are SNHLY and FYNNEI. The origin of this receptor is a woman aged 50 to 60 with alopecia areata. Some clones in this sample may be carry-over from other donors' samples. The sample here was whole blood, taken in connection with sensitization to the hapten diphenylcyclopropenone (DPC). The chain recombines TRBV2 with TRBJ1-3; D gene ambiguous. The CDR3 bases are TGTGCCAGCAGGGCGGGAGTAAACACCATATATTTT. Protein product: CASRAGVNTIYF.